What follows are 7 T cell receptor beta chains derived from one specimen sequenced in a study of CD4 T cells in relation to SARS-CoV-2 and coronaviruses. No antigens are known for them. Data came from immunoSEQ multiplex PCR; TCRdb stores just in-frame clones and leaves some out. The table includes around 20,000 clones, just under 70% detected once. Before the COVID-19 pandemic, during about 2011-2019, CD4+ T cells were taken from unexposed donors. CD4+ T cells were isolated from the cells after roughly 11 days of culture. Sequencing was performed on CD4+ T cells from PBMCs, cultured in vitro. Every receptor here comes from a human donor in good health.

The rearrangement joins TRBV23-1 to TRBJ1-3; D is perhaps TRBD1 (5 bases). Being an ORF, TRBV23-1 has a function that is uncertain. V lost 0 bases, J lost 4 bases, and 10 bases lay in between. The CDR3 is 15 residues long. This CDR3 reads CASSQSGREGNTIYF. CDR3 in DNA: TGCGCCAGCAGTCAATCGGGCAGGGAGGGAAACACCATATATTTT.

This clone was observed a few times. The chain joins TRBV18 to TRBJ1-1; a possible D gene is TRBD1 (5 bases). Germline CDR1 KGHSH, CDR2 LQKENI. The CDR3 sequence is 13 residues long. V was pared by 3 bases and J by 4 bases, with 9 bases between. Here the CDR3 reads CASSPGEGTEAFF. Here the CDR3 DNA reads TGTGCCAGCTCACCGGGGGAGGGCACTGAAGCTTTCTTT.

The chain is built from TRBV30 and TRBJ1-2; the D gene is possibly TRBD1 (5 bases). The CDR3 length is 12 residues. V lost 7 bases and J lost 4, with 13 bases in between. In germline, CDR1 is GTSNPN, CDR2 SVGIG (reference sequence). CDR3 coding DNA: TGTGCCTCGACGGGCGGGACCTATGGCTACACCTTC. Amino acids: CASTGGTYGYTF. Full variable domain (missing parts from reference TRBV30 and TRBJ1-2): SQTIHQWPATLVQPVGSPLSLECTVEGTSNPNLYWYRQAAGRGLQLLFYSVGIGQISSEVPQNLSASRPQDRQFILSSKKLLLSDSGFYLCASTGGTYGYTFGSGTRLTVV.

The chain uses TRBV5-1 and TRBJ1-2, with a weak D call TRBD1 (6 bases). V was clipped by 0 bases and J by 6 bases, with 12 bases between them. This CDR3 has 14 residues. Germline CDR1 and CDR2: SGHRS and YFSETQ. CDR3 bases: TGCGCCAGCAGCTTGGCCGAGGGGGGACATGGCTACACCTTC. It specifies CASSLAEGGHGYTF.

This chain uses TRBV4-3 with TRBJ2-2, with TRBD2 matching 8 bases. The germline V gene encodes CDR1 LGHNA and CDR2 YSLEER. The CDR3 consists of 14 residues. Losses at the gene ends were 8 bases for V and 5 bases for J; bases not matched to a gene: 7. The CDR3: CASASGSSTGELFF. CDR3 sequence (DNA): TGCGCCAGCGCCAGCGGGAGCAGTACCGGGGAGCTGTTTTTT.

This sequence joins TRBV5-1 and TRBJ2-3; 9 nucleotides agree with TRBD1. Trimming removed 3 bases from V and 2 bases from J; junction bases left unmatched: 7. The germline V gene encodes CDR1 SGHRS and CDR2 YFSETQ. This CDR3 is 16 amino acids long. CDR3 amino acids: CASSSPGTGFTDTQYF. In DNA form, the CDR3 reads TGCGCCAGCAGCTCCCCCGGGACAGGGTTCACAGATACGCAGTATTTT.

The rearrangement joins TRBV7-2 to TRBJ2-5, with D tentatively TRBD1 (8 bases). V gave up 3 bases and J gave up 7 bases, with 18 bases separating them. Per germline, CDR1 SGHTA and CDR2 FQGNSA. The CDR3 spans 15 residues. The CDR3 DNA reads TGTGCCAGCAGCTTGGGGCATACAGGGGGGGCGACCCAGTACTTC. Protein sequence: CASSLGHTGGATQYF.